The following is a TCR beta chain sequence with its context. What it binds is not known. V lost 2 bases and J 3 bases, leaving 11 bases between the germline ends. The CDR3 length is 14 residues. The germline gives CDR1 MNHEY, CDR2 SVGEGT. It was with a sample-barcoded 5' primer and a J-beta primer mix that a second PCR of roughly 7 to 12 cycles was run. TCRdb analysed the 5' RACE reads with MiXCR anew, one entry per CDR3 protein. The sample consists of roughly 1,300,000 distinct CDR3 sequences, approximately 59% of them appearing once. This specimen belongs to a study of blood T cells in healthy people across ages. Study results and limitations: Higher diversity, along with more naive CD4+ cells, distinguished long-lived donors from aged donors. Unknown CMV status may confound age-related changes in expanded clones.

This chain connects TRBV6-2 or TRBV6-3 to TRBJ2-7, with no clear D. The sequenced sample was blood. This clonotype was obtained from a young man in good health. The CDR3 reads CASSYDRSDYEQYF. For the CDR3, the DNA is TGTGCCAGCAGTTACGATCGGAGCGACTACGAGCAGTACTTC.